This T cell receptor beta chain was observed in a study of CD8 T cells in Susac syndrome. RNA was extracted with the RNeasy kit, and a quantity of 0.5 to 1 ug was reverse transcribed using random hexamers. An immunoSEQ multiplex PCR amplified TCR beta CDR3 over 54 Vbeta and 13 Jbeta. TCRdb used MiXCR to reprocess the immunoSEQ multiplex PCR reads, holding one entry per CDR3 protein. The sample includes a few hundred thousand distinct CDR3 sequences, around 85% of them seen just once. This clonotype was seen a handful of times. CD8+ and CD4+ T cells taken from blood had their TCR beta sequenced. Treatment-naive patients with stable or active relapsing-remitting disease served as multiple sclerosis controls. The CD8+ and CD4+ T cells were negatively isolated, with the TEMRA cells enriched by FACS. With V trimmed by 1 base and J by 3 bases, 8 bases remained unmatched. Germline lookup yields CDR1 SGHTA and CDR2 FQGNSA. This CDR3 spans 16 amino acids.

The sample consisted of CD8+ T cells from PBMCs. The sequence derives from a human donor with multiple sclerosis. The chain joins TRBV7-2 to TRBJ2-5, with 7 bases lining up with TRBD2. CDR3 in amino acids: CASSLVAGVGKETQYF. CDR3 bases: TGTGCCAGCAGCTTAGTTGCGGGAGTAGGAAAAGAGACCCAGTACTTC.